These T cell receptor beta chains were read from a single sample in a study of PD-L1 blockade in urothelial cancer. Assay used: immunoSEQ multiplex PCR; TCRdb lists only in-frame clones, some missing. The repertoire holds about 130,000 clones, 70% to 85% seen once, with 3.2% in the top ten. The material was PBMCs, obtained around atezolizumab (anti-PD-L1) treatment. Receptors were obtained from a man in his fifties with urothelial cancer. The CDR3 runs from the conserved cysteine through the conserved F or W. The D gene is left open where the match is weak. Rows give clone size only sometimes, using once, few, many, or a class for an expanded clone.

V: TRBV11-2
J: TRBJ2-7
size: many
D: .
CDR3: CASSPSYEQYF
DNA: TGTGCCAGCAGCCCTTCCTACGAGCAGTACTTC

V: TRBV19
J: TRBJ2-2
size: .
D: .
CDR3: CASRRSGAGELFF
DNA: TGTGCCAGTAGAAGATCCGGGGCCGGGGAGCTGTTTTTT

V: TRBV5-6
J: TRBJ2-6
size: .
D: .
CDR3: CASSLEEAGANVLTF
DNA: TGTGCCAGCAGCTTGGAGGAGGCTGGGGCCAACGTCCTGACTTTC

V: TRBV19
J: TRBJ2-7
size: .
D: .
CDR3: CASQGRQGDPYEQYF
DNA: TGTGCCTCCCAAGGAAGGCAGGGCGACCCCTACGAGCAGTACTTC

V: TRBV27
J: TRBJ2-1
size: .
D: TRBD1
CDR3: CASRPGQGFNEQFF
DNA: TGTGCCAGCAGGCCGGGACAGGGTTTCAATGAGCAGTTCTTC

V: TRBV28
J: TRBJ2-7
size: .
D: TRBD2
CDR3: CASSPWGSGRAHEQYF
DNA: TGTGCCAGCAGTCCCTGGGGGAGCGGGAGGGCCCACGAGCAGTACTTC

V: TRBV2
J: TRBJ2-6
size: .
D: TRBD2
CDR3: CASKAYGGGKGYGANVLTF
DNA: TGTGCCAGCAAGGCTTATGGGGGGGGAAAAGGCTATGGGGCCAACGTCCTGACTTTC

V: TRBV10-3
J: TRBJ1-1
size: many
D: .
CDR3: CATDGGNTEAFF
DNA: TGTGCCACTGACGGAGGGAACACTGAAGCTTTCTTT

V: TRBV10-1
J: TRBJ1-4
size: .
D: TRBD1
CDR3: CASSMGQSAEKLFF
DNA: TGCGCCAGCAGTATGGGACAGTCGGCTGAAAAACTGTTTTTT

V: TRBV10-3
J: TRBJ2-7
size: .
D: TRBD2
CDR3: CATLAGGYEQYF
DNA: TGTGCCACGCTAGCGGGAGGTTACGAGCAGTACTTC

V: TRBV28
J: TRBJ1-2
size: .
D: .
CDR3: CASRLGFPYGYTF
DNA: TGTGCCAGCAGACTAGGGTTTCCCTATGGCTACACCTTC

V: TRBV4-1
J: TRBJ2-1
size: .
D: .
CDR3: CASSQEELPFSNEQFF
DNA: TGCGCCAGCAGCCAAGAAGAGCTACCCTTCTCCAATGAGCAGTTCTTC

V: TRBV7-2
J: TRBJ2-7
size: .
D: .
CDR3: CASSPRGGSSYEQYF
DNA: TGTGCCAGCAGCCCCAGGGGCGGAAGCTCCTACGAGCAGTACTTC

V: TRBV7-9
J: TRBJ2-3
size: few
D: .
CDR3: CASSLSGDTQYF
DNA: TGTGCCAGCAGCCTCTCAGGCGATACGCAGTATTTT

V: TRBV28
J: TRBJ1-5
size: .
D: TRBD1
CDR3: CASTKNRGHTSNQPQHF
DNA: TGTGCCAGCACGAAGAACAGGGGGCATACCAGCAATCAGCCCCAGCATTTT

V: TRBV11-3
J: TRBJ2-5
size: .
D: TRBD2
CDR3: CASSRSGTQETQYF
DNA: TGTGCCAGCAGTCGTAGCGGGACCCAAGAGACCCAGTACTTC

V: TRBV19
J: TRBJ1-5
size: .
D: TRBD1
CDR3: CASSPRDRSLGNQPQHF
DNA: TGTGCCAGTAGTCCGCGGGACAGGTCTTTGGGCAATCAGCCCCAGCATTTT

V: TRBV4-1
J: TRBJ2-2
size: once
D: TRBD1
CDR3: CASSFRTGLEGNTGELFF
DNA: TGCGCCAGCAGCTTTCGGACAGGTCTAGAGGGAAACACCGGGGAGCTGTTTTTT

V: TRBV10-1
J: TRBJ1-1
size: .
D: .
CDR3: CASSESGGTEAFF
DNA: TGCGCCAGCAGTGAGTCAGGGGGCACTGAAGCTTTCTTT

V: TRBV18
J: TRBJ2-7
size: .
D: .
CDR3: CASSDRSTLAYEQYF
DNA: TGTGCCAGCTCCGACCGGAGTACCTTGGCCTACGAGCAGTACTTC

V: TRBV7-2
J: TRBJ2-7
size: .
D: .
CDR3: CASGLQGYEQYF
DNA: TGTGCCAGCGGCTTGCAGGGTTACGAGCAGTACTTC

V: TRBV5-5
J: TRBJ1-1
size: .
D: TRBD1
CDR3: CASSSRDRVQTEAFF
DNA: TGTGCCAGCAGCTCCCGGGACAGGGTTCAAACTGAAGCTTTCTTT

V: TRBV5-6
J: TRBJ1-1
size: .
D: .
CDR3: CASSQLYRAAEAFF
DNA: TGTGCCAGCAGCCAACTGTACAGGGCGGCTGAAGCTTTCTTT

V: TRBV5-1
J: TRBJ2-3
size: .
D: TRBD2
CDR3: CASSLGLAGGPSDTQYF
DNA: TGCGCCAGCAGCTTGGGACTAGCGGGAGGGCCTTCAGATACGCAGTATTTT

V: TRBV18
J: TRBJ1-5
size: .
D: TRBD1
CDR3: CASSPRPGQGSGGGDQPQHF
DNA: TGTGCCAGCTCACCAAGACCGGGACAGGGGTCAGGTGGAGGGGATCAGCCCCAGCATTTT

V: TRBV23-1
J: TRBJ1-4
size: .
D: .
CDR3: CASSQRESGVEKLFF
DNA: TGCGCCAGCAGTCAACGGGAGAGCGGAGTTGAAAAACTGTTTTTT

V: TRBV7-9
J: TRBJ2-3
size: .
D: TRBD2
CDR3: CASSLGLAGRTTDTQYF
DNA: TGTGCCAGCAGCTTAGGGCTAGCGGGTCGTACCACAGATACGCAGTATTTT

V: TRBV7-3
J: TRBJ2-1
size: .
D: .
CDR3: CASSLSSERYNEQFF
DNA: TGTGCCAGCAGCTTATCCTCAGAAAGATACAATGAGCAGTTCTTC